This entry is about one TCR beta chain. The table came from immunoSEQ multiplex PCR; TCRdb's copy has only in-frame clones and leaves some out. The sample yields 350,000 to 450,000 clones, 90% seen once. These data originate in a study of control samples from healthy donors and cancer patients. The germline gives CDR1 SGHTA, CDR2 FQGNSA. V was pared by 5 bases and J by 3 bases, with 17 bases between. The CDR3 contains 16 residues. This clonotype was sampled from a man aged 40-49 years with head and neck cancer. Sequenced: PBMCs. The rearrangement links TRBV7-2 to TRBJ2-1; D unresolved. CDR3 in DNA: TGTGCCAGCAGCCGCACTACCGGTTATATCTACAATGAGCAGTTCTTC. It is translated as CASSRTTGYIYNEQFF.